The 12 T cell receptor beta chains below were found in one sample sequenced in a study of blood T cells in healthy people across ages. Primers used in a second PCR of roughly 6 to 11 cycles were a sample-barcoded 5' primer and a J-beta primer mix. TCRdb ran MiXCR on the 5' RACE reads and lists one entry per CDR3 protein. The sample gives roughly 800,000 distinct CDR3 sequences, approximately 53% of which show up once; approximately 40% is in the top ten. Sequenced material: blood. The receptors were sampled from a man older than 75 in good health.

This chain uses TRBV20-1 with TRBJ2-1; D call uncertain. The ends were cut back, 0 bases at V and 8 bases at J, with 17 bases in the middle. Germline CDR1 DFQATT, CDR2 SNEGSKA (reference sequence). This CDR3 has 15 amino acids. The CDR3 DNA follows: TGCAGTGCTAGAGATTTGAGGCGGCGCGGAGATGAGCAGTTCTTC. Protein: CSARDLRRRGDEQFF.

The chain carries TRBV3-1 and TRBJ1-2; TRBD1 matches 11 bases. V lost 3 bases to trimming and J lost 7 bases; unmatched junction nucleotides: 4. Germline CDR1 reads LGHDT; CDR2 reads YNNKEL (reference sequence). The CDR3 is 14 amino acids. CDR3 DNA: TGTGCCAGCAGCCAGGGACAGGGGGAAACTGGCTACACCTTC. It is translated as CASSQGQGETGYTF.

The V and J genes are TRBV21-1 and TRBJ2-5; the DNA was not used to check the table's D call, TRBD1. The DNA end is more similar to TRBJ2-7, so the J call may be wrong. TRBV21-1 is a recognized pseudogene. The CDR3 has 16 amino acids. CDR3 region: CASSTRGRDRSYEQYF. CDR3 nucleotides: TGTGCCAGCAGCACCCGGGGACGGGACAGGAGCTACGAGCAGTACTTC.

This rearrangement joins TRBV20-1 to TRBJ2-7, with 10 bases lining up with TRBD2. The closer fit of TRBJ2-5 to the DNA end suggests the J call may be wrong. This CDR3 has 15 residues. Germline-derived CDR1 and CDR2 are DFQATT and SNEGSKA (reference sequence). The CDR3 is CSARDPSGRGETQYF. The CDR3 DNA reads TGCAGTGCTAGAGATCCTAGCGGGAGAGGCGAGACCCAGTACTTC.

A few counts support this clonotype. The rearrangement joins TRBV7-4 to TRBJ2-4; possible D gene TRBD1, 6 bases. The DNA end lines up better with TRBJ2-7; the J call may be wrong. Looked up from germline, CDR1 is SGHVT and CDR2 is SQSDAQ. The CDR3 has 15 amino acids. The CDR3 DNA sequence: TGTGCCAGCAGCCGACGACCCGGACAGTCCTACGAGCAGTACTTC. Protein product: CASSRRPGQSYEQYF.

The DNA for the CDR3 is TGCAGTGCTAGACCCCGACGGGAGGGGGGGGAAAAACTGTTTTTT. Translating gives CSARPRREGGEKLFF. This chain joins TRBV20-1 and TRBJ1-4; maybe TRBD1 (6 bases). V was shortened by 2 bases and J by 8 bases, with 18 bases between the two germline ends. Germline assignment: CDR1 DFQATT and CDR2 SNEGSKA (reference sequence). This CDR3 region has 15 residues.

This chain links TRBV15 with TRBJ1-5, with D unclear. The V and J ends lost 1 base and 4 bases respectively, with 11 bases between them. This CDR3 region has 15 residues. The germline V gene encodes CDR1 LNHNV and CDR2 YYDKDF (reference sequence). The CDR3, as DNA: TGTGCCACCAGCAGAGGAAAAGGTCAGAATCAGCCCCAGCATTTT. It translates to CATSRGKGQNQPQHF.

CDR3 protein: CASSLARLEETQYF. DNA of the CDR3: TGTGCCAGCAGCTTAGCGCGACTAGAGGAGACCCAGTACTTC. The V call is TRBV7-9, the J call TRBJ2-5; TRBD2 might be the D (6 bases). V gave up 0 bases and J gave up 5 bases, with 10 bases separating them. The CDR3 totals 14 residues. Germline V gives CDR1 SEHNR, CDR2 FQNEAQ (reference sequence).

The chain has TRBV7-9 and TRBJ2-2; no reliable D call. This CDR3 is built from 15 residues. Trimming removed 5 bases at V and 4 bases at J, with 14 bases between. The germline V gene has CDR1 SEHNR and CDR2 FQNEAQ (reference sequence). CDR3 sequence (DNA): TGTGCCAGCAGCCTGAGTAGCAGAATCACCGGGGAGCTGTTTTTT. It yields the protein CASSLSSRITGELFF. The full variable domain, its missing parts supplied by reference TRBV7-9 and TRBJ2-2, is DTGVSQNPRHKITKRGQNVTFRCDPISEHNRLYWYRQTLGQGPEFLTYFQNEAQLEKSRLLSDRFSAERPKGSFSTLEIQRTEQGDSAMYLCASSLSSRITGELFFGEGSRLTVL.

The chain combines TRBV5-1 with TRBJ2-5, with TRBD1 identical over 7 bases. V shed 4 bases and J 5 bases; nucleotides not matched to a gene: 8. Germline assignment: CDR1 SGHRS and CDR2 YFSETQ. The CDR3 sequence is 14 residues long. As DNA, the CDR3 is TGCGCCAGCAGCCCGGGACAGACCCGGGAGACCCAGTACTTC. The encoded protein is CASSPGQTRETQYF.

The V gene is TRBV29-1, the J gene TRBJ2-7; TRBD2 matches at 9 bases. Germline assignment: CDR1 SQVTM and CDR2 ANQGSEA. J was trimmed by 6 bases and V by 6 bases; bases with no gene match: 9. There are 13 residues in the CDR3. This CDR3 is CSVKTSGLSEQYF. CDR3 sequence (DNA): TGCAGCGTGAAGACTAGCGGTCTCAGCGAGCAGTACTTC.

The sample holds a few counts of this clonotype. CDR3 nucleotide sequence: TGCAGCGTTGGCCCCACCCACGGGTACGGCTACACCTTC. This codes for CSVGPTHGYGYTF. The chain couples TRBV29-1 to TRBJ1-2; D remains unclear. Between the trimmed V and J ends, which lost 4 bases and 8 bases, there was a span of 17 bases. CDR3 length: 13 residues. In germline, CDR1 is SQVTM, CDR2 ANQGSEA.